This entry is about one TCR beta chain. The junction had 8 bases not matched to a gene; V was cut back by 4 bases and J by 3 bases. Germline V gene lookup returns CDR1 SGHRS and CDR2 YFSETQ. This CDR3 spans 16 amino acids. The data originate from a study of blood T cell repertoires in COVID-19. Study as a whole: Samples taken during acute and convalescent COVID-19 were collected in the United States, Italy and Spain. The analysed material was cDNA or gDNA that came from T cells, B-cell-depleted T cells, or PBMCs.

As handled by the study authors: Researchers report that nucleated cell counts were estimated from reference gene primer amplification. TCRdb's table, derived via immunoSEQ multiplex PCR, lists solely in-frame clones and lacks some. The DNA was the basis for D and trimming; V, J and clone size are from that table. The sample yields tens of thousands of clones, approximately 82% seen once. The rearrangement joins TRBV5-1 to TRBJ2-1; 9 bases map to TRBD1. The receptor's source is a human donor in a cohort sampled during active COVID-19. Sequenced input: peripheral blood. CDR3 region: CASSTDRGAVYNEQFF. The CDR3 bases are TGCGCCAGCAGCACCGACAGGGGGGCCGTCTACAATGAGCAGTTCTTC.